A single TCR beta chain is shown here with its context. Other DNA sequences in the sample encode the same CDR3. The naive CD8 fraction comprised CD45RO-negative cells positively selected for CCR7 and excluded terminally differentiated effector memory CD45RA+ cells. Within Nashville, Tennessee resided all donors, each a Caucasian adult. At a deep level, the assay was run. Data came from immunoSEQ multiplex PCR; TCRdb stores just in-frame clones and leaves some out. This sample has some 2,000,000 clones, with about 95% found just once. This sample stems from a study of shared clonotypes between healthy human individuals. The TCR comes from a man between 18 and 35 years old in good health. Sequencing used naive CD8+ T cells sorted from blood.

The CDR3 reads CASSLEGGLNEQYF. The CDR3 DNA sequence: TGCGCCAGCAGCTTGGAGGGCGGGTTAAACGAGCAGTACTTC. This chain uses TRBV5-1 with TRBJ2-7; possible D gene TRBD2, 5 bases. Germline V gives CDR1 SGHRS, CDR2 YFSETQ. This CDR3 comprises 14 residues. V was cut by 0 bases and J by 5 bases, with 12 bases left in between.